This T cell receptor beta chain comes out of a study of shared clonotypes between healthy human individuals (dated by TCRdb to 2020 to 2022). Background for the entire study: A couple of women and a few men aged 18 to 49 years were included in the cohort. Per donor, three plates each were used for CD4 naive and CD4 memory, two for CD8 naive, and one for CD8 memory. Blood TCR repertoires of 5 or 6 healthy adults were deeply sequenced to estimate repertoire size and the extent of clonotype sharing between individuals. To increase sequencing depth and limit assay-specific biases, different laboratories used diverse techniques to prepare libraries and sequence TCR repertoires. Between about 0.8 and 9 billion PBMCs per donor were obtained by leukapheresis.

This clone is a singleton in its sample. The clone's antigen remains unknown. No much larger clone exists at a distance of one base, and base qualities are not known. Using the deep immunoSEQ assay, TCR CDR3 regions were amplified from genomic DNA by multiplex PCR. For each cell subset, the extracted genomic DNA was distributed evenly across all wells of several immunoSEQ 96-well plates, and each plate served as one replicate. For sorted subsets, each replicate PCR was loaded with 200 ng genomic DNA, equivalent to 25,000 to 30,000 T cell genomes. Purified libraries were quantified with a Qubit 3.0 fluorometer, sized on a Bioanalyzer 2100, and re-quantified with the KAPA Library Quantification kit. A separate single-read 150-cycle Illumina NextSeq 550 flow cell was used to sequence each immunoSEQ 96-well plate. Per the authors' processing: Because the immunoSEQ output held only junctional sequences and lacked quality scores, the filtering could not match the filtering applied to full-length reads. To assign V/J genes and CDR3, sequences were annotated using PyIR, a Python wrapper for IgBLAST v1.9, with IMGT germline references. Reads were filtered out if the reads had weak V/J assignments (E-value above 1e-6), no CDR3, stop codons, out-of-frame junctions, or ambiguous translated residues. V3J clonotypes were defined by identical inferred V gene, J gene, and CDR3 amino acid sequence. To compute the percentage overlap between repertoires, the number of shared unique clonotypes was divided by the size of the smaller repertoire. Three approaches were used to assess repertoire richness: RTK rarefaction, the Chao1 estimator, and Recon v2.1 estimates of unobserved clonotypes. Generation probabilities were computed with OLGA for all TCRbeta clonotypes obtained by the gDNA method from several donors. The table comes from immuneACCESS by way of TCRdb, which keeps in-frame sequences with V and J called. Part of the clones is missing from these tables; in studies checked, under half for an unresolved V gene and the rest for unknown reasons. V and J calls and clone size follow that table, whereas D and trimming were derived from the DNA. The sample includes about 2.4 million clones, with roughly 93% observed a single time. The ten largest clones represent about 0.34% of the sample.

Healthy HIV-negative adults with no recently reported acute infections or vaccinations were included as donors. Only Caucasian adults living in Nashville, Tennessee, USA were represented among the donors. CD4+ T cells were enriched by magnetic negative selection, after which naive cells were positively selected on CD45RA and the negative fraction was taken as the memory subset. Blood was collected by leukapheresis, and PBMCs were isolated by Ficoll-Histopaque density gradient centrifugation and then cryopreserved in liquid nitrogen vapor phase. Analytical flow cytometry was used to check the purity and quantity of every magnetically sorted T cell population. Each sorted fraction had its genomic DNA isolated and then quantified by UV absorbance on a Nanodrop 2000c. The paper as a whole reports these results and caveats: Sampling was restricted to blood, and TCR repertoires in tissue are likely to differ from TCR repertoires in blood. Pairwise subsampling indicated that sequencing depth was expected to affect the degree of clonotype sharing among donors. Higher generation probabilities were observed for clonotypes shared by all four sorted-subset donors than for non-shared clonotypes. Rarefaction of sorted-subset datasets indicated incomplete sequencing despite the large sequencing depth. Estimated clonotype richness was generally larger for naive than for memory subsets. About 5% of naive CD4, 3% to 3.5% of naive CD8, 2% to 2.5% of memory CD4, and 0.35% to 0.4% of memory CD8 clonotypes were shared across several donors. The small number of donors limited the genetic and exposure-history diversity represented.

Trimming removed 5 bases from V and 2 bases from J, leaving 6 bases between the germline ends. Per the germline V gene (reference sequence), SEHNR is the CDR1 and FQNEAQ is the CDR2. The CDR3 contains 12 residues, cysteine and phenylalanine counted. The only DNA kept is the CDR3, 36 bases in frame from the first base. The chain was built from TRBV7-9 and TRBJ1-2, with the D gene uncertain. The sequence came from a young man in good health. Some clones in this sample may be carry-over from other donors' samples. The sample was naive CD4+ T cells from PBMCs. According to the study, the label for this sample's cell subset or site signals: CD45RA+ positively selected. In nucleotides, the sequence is TGTGCCAGCAGCCCGGAAAACTATGGCTACACCTTC. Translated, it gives CASSPENYGYTF.